This T cell receptor beta chain emerged from a study of vaccination effects on CD4 cells after COVID-19. This CDR3 has 17 residues. CDR1 LNHNV and CDR2 YYDKDF come from the germline V gene (reference sequence). Trimming removed 0 bases at V and 5 bases at J, with 17 bases between. ViraFEST expansion of antigen-specific CD4+ T cells with viral peptide pools preceded sequencing. After roughly 11 days in culture, the CD4+ T cells were isolated. Absence of prior SARS-CoV-2 infection characterized the vaccine recipients, who showed negative nucleocapsid antibodies. The data were produced by immunoSEQ multiplex PCR, yet TCRdb's version contains in-frame clones alone and is incomplete. The data hold just over 20,000 clones, with 70% observed a single time. Points on this clone: Its antigen remains unknown.

General study findings and limits: Marked contraction was observed in infection-induced and vaccine-induced clones late after vaccination. The study had few convalescent patients and no early post-infection timepoints.

The chain joins TRBV15 to TRBJ2-1; possibly TRBD2 for D (6 bases). This clonotype was sampled from a human donor who received a COVID-19 vaccine. The sample in question was CD4+ T cells from PBMCs cultured with HCoV-229E spike peptides, obtained before COVID-19 vaccination. The CDR3 region is CATSRESATRNNNEQFF. DNA of the CDR3: TGTGCCACCAGCAGAGAAAGCGCGACTAGGAATAACAATGAGCAGTTCTTC. Using reference TRBV15 and TRBJ2-1 for the parts outside the CDR3, the full variable domain is DAMVIQNPRYQVTQFGKPVTLSCSQTLNHNVMYWYQQKSSQAPKLLFHYYDKDFNNEADTPDNFQSRRPNTSFCFLDIRSPGLGDTAMYLCATSRESATRNNNEQFFGPGTRLTVL.